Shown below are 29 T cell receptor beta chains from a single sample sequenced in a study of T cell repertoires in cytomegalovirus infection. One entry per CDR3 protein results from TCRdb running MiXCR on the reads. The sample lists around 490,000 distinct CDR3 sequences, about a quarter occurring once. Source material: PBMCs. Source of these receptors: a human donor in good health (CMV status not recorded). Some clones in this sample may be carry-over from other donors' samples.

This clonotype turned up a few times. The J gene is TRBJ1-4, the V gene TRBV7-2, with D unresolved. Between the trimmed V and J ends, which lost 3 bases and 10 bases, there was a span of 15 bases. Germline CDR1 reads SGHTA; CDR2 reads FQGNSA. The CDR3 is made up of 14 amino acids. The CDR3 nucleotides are TGTGCCAGCAGCTTTTTTTCCCCGGAAGGAAAACTGTTTTTT. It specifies CASSFFSPEGKLFF.

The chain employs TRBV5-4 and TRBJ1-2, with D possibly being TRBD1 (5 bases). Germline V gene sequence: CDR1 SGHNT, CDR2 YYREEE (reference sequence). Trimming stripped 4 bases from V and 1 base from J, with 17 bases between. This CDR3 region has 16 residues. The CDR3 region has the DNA TGTGCCAGCAGCCGTGGGGGGGTACAGGATAACTATGGCTACACCTTC. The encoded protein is CASSRGGVQDNYGYTF.

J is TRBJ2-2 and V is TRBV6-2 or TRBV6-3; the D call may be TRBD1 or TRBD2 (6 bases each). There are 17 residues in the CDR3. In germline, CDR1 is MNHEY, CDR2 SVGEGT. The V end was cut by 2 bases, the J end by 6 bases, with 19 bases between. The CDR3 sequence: CASSYVGGLNWSGELFF. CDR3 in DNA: TGTGCCAGCAGTTACGTCGGGGGCCTCAATTGGTCCGGGGAGCTGTTTTTT.

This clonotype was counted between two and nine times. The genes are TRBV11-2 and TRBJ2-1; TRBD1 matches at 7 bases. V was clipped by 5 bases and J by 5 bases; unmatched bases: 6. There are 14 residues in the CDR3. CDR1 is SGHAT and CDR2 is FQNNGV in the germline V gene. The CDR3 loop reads CASSHWDSHNEQFF. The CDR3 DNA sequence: TGTGCCAGCAGCCACTGGGACAGCCACAATGAGCAGTTCTTC.

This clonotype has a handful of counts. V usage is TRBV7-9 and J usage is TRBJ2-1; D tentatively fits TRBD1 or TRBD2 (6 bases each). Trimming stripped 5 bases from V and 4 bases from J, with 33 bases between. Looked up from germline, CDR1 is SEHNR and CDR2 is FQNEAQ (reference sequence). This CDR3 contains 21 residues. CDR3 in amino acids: CASSRREGERGHRREYNEQFF. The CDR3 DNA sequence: TGTGCCAGCAGCCGTCGTGAGGGGGAACGGGGCCACAGGAGGGAGTACAATGAGCAGTTCTTC.

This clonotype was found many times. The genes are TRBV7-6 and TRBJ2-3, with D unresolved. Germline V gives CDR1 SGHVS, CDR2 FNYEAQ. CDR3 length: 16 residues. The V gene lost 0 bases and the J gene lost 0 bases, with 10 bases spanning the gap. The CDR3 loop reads CASSLAYYGSTDTQYF. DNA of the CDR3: TGTGCCAGCAGCTTAGCGTATTACGGTAGCACAGATACGCAGTATTTT.

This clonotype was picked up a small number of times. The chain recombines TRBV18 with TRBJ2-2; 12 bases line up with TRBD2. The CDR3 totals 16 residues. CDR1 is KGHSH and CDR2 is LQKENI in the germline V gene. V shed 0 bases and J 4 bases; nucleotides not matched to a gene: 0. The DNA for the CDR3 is TGTGCCAGCTCACCACCGACTAGCGGGAGCACCGGGGAGCTGTTTTTT. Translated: CASSPPTSGSTGELFF. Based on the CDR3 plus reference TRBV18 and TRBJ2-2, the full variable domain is NAGVMQNPRHLVRRRGQEARLRCSPMKGHSHVYWYRQLPEEGLKFMVYLQKENIIDESGMPKERFSAEFPKEGPSILRIQQVVRGDSAAYFCASSPPTSGSTGELFFGEGSRLTVL.

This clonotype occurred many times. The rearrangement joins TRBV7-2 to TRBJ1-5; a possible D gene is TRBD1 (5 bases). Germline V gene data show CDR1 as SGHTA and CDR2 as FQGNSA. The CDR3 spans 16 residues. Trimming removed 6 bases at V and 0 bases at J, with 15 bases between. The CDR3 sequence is CASRGGFGPSNQPQHF. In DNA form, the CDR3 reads TGTGCCAGCAGGGGGGGGTTTGGCCCTAGCAATCAGCCCCAGCATTTT.

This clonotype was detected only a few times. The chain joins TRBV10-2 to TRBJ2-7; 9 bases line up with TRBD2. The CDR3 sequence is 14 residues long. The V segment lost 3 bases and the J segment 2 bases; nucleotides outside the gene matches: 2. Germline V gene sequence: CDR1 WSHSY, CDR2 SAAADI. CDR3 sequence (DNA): TGCGCCAGCAGTGACAGACTAGCGGCCTACGAGCAGTACGTC. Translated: CASSDRLAAYEQYV.

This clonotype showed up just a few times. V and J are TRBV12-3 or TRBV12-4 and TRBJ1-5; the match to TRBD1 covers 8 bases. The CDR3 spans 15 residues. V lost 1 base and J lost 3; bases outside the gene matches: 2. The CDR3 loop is CASSLGTGPNQPQHF. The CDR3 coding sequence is TGTGCCAGCAGTTTAGGGACAGGGCCCAATCAGCCCCAGCATTTT.

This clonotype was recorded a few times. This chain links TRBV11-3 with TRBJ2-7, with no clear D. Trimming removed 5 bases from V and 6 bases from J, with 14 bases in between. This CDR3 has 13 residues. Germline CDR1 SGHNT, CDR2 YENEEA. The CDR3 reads CASSDPLAGEQYV. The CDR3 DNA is TGTGCCAGCAGCGATCCATTGGCAGGCGAGCAGTACGTC.

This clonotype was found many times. Written as DNA, the CDR3 is TGTGCCAGCAGCTCCTTGTCGGACGGCACGCAGTTCTTC. The encoded protein is CASSSLSDGTQFF. The J gene is TRBJ2-1, the V gene TRBV7-2, with D hard to call. CDR3 size: 13 residues. Trimming stripped 4 bases from V and 12 bases from J, with 16 bases between. Germline V gene sequence: CDR1 SGHTA, CDR2 FQGNSA. The full variable domain, completed using reference TRBV7-2 and TRBJ2-1, is GAGVSQSPSNKVTEKGKDVELRCDPISGHTALYWYRQSLGQGLEFLIYFQGNSAPDKSGLPSDRFSAERTGGSVSTLTIQRTQQEDSAVYLCASSSLSDGTQFFGPGTRLTVL.

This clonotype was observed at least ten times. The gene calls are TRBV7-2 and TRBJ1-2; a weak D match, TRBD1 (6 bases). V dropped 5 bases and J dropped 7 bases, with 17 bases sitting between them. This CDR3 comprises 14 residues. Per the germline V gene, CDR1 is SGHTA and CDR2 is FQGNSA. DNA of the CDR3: TGTGCCAGCAGCCGGGGGCAGGGATCTGGTGGCTACACCTTC. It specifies CASSRGQGSGGYTF.

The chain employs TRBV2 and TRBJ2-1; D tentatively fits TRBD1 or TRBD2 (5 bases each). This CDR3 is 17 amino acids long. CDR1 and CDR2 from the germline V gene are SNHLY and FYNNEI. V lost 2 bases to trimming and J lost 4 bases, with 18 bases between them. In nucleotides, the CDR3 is TGTGCCAGCAGTGAAAAACCGCCCGGGACGCAATACAATGAGCAGTTCTTC. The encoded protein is CASSEKPPGTQYNEQFF.

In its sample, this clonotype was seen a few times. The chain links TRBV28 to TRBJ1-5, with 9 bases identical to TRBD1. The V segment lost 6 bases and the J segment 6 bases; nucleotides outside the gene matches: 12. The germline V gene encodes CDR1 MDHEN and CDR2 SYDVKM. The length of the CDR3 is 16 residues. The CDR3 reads CASRRPTGGASQPQHF. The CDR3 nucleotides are TGTGCCAGCAGGCGTCCTACAGGGGGCGCTTCTCAGCCCCAGCATTTT.

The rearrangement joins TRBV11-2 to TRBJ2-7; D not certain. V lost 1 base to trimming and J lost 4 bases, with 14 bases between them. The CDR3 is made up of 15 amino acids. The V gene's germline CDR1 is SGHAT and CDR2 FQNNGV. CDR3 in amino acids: CASSLAVAMGYEQYF. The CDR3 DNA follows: TGTGCCAGCAGCTTAGCCGTTGCAATGGGTTACGAGCAGTACTTC.

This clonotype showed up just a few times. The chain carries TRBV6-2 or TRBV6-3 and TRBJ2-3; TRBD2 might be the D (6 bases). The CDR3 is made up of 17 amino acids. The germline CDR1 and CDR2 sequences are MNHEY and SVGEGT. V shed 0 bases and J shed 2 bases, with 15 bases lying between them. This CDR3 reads CASSYSRPGLTTDTQYF. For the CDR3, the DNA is TGTGCCAGCAGTTACTCGCGGCCGGGACTCACCACAGATACGCAGTATTTT.

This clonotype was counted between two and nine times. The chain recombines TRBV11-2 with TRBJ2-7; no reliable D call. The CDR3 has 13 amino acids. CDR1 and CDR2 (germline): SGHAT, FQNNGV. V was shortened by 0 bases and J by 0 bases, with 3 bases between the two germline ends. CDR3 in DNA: TGTGCCAGCAGCTTAGAGTACTCCTACGAGCAGTACGTC. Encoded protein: CASSLEYSYEQYV.

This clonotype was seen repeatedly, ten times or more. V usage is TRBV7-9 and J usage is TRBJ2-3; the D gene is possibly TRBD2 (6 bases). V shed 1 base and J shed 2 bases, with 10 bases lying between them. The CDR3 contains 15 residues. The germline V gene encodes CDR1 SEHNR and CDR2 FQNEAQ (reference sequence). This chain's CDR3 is CASSLVSRDTDTQYF. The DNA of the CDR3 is TGTGCCAGCAGCTTAGTCTCGCGGGACACAGATACGCAGTATTTT.

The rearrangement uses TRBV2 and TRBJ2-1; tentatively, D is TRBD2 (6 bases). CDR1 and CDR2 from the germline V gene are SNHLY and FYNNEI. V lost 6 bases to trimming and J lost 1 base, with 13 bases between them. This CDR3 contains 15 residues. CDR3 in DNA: TGTGCCAGCAGCGCCTGGGCGGGGTCCTACAATGAGCAGTTCTTC. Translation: CASSAWAGSYNEQFF.

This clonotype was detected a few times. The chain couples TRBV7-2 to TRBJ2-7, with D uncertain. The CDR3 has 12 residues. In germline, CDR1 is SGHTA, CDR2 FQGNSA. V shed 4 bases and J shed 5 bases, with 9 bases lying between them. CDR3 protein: CASSSRLDEQYF. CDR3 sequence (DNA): TGTGCCAGCAGCTCCCGGCTGGACGAGCAGTACTTC.

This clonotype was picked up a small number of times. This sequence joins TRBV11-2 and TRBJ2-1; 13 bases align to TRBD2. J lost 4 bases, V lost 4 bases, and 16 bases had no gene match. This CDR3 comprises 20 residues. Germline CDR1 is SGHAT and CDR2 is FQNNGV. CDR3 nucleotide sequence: TGTGCCAGCAGCTCAACGCCCCGGACTAGCGGGAGTGGGCGATACAATGAGCAGTTCTTC. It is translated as CASSSTPRTSGSGRYNEQFF.

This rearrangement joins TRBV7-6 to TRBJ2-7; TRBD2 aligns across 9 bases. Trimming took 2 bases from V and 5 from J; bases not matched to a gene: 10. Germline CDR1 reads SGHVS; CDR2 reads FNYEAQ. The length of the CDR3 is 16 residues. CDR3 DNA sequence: TGTGCCAGCAGCTTATCGTATGGAGCGGGAGGCGACGAGCAGTACTTC. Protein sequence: CASSLSYGAGGDEQYF. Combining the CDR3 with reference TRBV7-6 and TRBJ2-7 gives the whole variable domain GAGVSQSPRYKVTKRGQDVALRCDPISGHVSLYWYRQALGQGPEFLTYFNYEAQQDKSGLPNDRFSAERPEGSISTLTIQRTEQRDSAMYRCASSLSYGAGGDEQYFGPGTRLTVT.

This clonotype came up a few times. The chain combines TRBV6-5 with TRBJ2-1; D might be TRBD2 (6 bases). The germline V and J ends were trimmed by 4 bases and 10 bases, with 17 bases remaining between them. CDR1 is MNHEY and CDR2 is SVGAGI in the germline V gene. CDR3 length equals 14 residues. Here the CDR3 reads CASSWDLWGVEQFF. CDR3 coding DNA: TGTGCCAGCAGTTGGGACCTCTGGGGGGTAGAGCAGTTCTTC.

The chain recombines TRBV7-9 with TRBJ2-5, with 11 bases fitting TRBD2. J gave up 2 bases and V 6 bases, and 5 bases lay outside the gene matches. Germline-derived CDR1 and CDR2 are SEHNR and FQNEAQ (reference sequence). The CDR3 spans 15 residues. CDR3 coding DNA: TGTGCCAGCAGAATAGCGGGAGGGGAGCAAGAGACCCAGTACTTC. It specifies CASRIAGGEQETQYF.

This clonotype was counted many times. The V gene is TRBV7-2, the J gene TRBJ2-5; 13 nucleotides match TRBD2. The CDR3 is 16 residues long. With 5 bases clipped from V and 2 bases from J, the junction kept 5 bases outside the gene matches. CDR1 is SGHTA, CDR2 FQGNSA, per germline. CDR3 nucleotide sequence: TGTGCCAGCAGCACCGGGACTAGCGGGATACAAGAGACCCAGTACTTC. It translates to CASSTGTSGIQETQYF.

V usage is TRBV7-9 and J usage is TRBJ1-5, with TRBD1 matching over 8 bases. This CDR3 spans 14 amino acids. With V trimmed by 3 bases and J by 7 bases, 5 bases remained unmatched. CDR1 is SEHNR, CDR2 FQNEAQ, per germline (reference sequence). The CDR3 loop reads CASSFQGARQPQHF. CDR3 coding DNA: TGTGCCAGCAGCTTTCAGGGGGCAAGGCAGCCCCAGCATTTT.

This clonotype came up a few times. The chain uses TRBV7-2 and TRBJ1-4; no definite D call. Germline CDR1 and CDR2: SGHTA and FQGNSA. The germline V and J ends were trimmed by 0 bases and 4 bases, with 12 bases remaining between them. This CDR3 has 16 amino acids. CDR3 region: CASSLAPLDYNEKLFF. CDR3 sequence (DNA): TGTGCCAGCAGCTTAGCCCCCTTGGATTATAATGAAAAACTGTTTTTT.

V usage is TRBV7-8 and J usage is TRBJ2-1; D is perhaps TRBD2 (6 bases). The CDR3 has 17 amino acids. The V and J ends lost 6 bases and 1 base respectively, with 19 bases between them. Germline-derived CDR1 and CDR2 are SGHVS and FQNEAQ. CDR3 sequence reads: CASSLASGLRSYNEQFF. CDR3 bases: TGTGCCAGCAGTCTGGCCTCGGGACTTCGATCCTACAATGAGCAGTTCTTC.